This paragraph reports one T cell receptor (beta chain). The data belong to a study of tumor-infiltrating lymphocytes in primary liver carcinoma. Co-extracted RNA and DNA came from 20-30 mg of unsorted bulk tissue. Sampling targeted five separate regions of each tumor, which included the tumor centre. Every one of the tumor samples had a viable tumor cell content above 75%. Germline CDR1 reads DFQATT; CDR2 reads SNEGSKA (reference sequence). V trimming: 5 bases; J trimming: 16 bases; junction bases outside the gene matches: 22. The CDR3 has 15 amino acids. The authors made TCR beta cDNA from about 500 ng total RNA with a constant-region primer. ARM-PCR, slightly modified, supplied the TCR beta libraries through three nested multiplex PCR rounds. Running around 10 cycles apiece, the first two PCR rounds relied on TRBV1-TRBV30 forward primers together with a C-beta reverse primer. MiXCR was run by TCRdb on the multiplex PCR reads, yielding one entry per CDR3 protein. The table has approximately 30,000 distinct CDR3 sequences, less than 80% seen once; the top ten hold around 33%.

Sequencing input: liver tumor tissue from sampling region 5. Documented subset: tumor region T5, tumor centre. This clonotype was sampled from a man aged 40-49 years with primary liver carcinoma and hepatitis B virus infection. V and J are TRBV20-1 and TRBJ2-1; 8 bases line up with TRBD2. The chain's CDR3 is CSALGLEEVYNEYFF. CDR3 DNA sequence: TGCAGTGCTTTGGGACTAGAGGAGGTCTACAATGAGTATTTCTTC.